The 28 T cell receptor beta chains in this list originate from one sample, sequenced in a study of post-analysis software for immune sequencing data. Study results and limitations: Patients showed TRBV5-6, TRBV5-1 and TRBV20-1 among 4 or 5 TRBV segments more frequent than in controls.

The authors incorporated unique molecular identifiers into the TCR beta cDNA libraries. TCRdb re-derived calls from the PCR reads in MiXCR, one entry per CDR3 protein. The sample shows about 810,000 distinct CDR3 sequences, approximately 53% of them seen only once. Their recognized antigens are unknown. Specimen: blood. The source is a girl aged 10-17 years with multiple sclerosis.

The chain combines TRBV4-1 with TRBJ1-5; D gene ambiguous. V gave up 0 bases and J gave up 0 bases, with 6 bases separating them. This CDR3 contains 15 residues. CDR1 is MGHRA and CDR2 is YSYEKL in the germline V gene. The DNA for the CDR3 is TGCGCCAGCAGCCAAGAAGAGGGTAGCAATCAGCCCCAGCATTTT. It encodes CASSQEEGSNQPQHF.

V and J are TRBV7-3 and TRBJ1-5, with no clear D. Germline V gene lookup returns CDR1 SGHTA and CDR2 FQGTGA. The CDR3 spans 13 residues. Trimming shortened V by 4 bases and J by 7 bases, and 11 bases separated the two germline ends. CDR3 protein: CASSWLVGQPQHF. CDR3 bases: TGTGCCAGCAGCTGGCTAGTAGGCCAGCCCCAGCATTTT.

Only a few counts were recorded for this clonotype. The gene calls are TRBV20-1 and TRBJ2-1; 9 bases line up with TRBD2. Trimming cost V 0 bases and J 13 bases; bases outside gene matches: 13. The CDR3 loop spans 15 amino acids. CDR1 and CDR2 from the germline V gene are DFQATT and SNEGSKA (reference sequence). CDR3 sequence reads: CSARDPSGDNGLQFF. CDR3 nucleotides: TGCAGTGCTAGAGACCCTAGCGGGGACAACGGATTACAGTTCTTC.

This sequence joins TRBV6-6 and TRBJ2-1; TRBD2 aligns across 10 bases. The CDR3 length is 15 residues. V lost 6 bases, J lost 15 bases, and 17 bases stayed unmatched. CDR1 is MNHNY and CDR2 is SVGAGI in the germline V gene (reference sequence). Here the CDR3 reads CASRKRGLAPPWGFF. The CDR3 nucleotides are TGTGCCAGCAGAAAGAGGGGACTAGCGCCGCCGTGGGGGTTCTTC.

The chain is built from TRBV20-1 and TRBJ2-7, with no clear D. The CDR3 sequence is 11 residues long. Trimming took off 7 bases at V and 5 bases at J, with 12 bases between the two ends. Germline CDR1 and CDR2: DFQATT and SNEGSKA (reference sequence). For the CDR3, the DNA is TGCAGTGGAAAGGTCGCCCACGAGCAGTACTTC. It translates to CSGKVAHEQYF.

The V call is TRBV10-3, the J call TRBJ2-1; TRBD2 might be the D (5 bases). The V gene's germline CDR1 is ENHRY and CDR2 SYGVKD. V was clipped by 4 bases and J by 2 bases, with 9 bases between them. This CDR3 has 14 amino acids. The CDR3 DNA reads TGTGCCATCAGTGTTAGCGTGGCCTACAATGAGCAGTTCTTC. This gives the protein CAISVSVAYNEQFF.

The CDR3 nucleotides read TGTGCCAGCACCTCACCGGGCTACGAGCAGTACTTC. Protein product: CASTSPGYEQYF. The chain links TRBV5-5 to TRBJ2-4, with D uncertain. Gene TRBJ2-7 matches the end of the DNA better, so the J call may be wrong. Germline CDR1 is SGHKS and CDR2 is YYEKEE (reference sequence). This CDR3 is built from 12 residues.

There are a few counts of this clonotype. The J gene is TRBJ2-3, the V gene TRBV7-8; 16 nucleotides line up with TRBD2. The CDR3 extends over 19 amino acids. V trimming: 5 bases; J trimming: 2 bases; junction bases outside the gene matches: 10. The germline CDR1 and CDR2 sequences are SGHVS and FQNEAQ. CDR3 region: CASSMGLAGGTYPTDTQYF. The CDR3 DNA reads TGTGCCAGCAGCATGGGACTAGCGGGGGGGACCTACCCCACAGATACGCAGTATTTT. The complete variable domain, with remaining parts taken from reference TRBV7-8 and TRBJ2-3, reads GAGVSQSPRYKVAKRGQDVALRCDPISGHVSLFWYQQALGQGPEFLTYFQNEAQLDKSGLPSDRFFAERPEGSVSTLKIQRTQQEDSAVYLCASSMGLAGGTYPTDTQYFGPGTRLTVL.

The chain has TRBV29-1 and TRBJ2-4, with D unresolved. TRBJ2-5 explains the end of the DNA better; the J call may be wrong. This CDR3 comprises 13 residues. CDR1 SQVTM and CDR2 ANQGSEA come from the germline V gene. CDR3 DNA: TGCAGCGTTAACCGTGACGGCAAAGAGACCCAGTACTTC. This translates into CSVNRDGKETQYF.

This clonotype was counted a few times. CDR3 sequence reads: CASSGRRTEETQYF. CDR3 nucleotides: TGTGCCAGCAGCGGCAGACGTACGGAAGAGACCCAGTACTTC. The rearrangement joins TRBV6-2 or TRBV6-3 to TRBJ2-5; D not certain. The V gene lost 6 bases and the J gene lost 3 bases, with 14 bases spanning the gap. From germline, CDR1 is MNHEY and CDR2 SVGEGT. This CDR3 spans 14 amino acids.

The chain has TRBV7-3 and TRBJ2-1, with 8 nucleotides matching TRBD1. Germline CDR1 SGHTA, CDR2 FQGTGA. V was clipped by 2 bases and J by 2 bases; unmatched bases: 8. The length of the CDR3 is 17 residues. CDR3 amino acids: CASSLGLRTGPYNEQFF. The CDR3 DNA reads TGTGCCAGCAGCTTAGGTCTTAGGACAGGGCCCTACAATGAGCAGTTCTTC. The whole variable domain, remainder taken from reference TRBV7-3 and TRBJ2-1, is GAGVSQTPSNKVTEKGKYVELRCDPISGHTALYWYRQSLGQGPEFLIYFQGTGAADDSGLPNDRFFAVRPEGSVSTLKIQRTERGDSAVYLCASSLGLRTGPYNEQFFGPGTRLTVL.

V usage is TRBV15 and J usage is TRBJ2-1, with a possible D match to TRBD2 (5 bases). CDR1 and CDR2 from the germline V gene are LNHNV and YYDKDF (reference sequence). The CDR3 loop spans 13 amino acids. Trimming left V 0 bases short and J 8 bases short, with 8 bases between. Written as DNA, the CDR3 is TGTGCCACCAGCAGAGATCGAGGGCATGAGCAGTTCTTC. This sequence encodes CATSRDRGHEQFF. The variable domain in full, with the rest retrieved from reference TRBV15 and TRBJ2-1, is DAMVIQNPRYQVTQFGKPVTLSCSQTLNHNVMYWYQQKSSQAPKLLFHYYDKDFNNEADTPDNFQSRRPNTSFCFLDIRSPGLGDTAMYLCATSRDRGHEQFFGPGTRLTVL.

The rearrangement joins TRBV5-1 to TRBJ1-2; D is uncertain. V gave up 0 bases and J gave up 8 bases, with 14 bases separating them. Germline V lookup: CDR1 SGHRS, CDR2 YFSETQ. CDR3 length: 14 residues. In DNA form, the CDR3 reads TGCGCCAGCAGCTTGGAGGCAGGAACCGGCGGCTACACCTTC. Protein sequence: CASSLEAGTGGYTF.

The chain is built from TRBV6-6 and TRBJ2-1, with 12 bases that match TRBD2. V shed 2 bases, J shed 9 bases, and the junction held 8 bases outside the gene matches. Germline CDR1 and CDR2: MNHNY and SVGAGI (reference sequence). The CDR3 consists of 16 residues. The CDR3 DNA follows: TGTGCCAGCAGTTACCCGACTAGCGGGAGCTCGGTTGAGCAGTTCTTC. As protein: CASSYPTSGSSVEQFF.

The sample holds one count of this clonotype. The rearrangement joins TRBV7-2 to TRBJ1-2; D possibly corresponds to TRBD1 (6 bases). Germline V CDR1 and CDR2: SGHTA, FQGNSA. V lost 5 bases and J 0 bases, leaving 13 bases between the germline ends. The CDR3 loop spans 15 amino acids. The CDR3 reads CASSQGGIANYGYTF. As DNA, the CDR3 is TGTGCCAGCAGCCAAGGGGGGATCGCTAACTATGGCTACACCTTC.

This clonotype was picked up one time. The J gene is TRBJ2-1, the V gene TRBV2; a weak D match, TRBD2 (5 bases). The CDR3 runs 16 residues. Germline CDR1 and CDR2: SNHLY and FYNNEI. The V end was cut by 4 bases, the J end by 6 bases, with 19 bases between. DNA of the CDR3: TGTGCCAGCAGTGTTTCGGTCGGGATGCGACCCAATGAGCAGTTCTTC. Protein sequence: CASSVSVGMRPNEQFF.

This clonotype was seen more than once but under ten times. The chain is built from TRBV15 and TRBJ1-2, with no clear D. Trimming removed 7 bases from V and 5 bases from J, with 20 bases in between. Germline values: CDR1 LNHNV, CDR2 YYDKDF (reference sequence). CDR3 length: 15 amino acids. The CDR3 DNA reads TGTGCCACCACCCGAGGGCCGGGTTTGTTGTATGGCTACACCTTC. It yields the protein CATTRGPGLLYGYTF.

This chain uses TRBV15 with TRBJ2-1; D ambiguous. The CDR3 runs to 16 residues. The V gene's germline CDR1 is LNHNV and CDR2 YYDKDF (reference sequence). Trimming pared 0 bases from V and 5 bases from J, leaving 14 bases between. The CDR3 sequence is CATSRDRSRLHNEQFF. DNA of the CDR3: TGTGCCACCAGCAGAGACAGGAGTCGGCTCCACAATGAGCAGTTCTTC. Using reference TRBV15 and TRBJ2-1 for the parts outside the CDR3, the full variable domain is DAMVIQNPRYQVTQFGKPVTLSCSQTLNHNVMYWYQQKSSQAPKLLFHYYDKDFNNEADTPDNFQSRRPNTSFCFLDIRSPGLGDTAMYLCATSRDRSRLHNEQFFGPGTRLTVL.

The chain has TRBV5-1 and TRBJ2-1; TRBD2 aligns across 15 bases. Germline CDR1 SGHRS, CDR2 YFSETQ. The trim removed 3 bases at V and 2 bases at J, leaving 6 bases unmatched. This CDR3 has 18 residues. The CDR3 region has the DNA TGCGCCAGCAGCTCCAGGACTAGCGGGAGGGCCACCTACAATGAGCAGTTCTTC. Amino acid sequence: CASSSRTSGRATYNEQFF.

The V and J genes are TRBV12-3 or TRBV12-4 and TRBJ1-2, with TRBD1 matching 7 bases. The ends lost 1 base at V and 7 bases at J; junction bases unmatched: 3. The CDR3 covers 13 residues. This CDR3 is CASSLGRGPGYTF. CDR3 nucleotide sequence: TGTGCCAGCAGTTTAGGTAGGGGGCCTGGCTACACCTTC.

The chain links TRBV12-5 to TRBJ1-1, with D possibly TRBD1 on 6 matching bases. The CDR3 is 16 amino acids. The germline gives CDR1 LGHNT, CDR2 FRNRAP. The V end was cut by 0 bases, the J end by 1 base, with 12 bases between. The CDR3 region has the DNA TGTGCTAGTGGTTTGGTCCCAGGGGACCGGAACACTGAAGCTTTCTTT. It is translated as CASGLVPGDRNTEAFF.

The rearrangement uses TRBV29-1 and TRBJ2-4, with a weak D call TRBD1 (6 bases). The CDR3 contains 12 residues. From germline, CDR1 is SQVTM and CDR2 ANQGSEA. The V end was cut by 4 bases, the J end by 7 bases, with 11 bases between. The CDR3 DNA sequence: TGCAGCGTTGGGGCAGGGGTTAACATTCAGTACTTC. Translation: CSVGAGVNIQYF.

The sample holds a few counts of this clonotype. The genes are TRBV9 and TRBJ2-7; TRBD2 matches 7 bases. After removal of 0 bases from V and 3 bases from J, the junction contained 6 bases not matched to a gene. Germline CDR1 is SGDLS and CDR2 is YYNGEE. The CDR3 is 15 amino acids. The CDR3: CASSVDIAGYYEQYF. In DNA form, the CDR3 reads TGTGCCAGCAGCGTAGATATAGCGGGCTACTACGAGCAGTACTTC. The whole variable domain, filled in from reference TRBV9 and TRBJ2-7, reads DSGVTQTPKHLITATGQRVTLRCSPRSGDLSVYWYQQSLDQGLQFLIQYYNGEERAKGNILERFSAQQFPDLHSELNLSSLELGDSALYFCASSVDIAGYYEQYFGPGTRLTVT.

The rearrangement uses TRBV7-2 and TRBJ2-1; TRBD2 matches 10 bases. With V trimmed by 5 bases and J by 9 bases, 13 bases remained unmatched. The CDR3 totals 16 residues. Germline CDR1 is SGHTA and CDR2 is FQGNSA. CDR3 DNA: TGTGCCAGCAGCCCAGCCGGGAGCGGGGGGGCGGGTGAGCAGTTCTTC. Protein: CASSPAGSGGAGEQFF.

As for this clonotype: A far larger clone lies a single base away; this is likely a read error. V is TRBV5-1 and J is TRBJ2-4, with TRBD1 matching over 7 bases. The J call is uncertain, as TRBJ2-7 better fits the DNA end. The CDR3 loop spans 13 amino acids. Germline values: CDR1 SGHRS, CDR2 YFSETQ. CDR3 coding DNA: TGCGCCAGCAGCTTGGACAGGGGCTGCGAGCAGTACTTC. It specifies CASSLDRGCEQYF.

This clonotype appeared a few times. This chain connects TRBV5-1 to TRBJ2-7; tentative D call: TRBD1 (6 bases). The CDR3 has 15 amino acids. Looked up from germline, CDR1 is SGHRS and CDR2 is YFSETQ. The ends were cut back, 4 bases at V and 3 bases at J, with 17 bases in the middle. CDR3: CASSPSGTLGYEQYF. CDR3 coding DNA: TGCGCCAGCAGCCCGTCCGGGACACTAGGCTACGAGCAGTACTTC. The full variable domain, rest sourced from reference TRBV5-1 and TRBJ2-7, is KAGVTQTPRYLIKTRGQQVTLSCSPISGHRSVSWYQQTPGQGLQFLFEYFSETQRNKGNFPGRFSGRQFSNSRSEMNVSTLELGDSALYLCASSPSGTLGYEQYFGPGTRLTVT.

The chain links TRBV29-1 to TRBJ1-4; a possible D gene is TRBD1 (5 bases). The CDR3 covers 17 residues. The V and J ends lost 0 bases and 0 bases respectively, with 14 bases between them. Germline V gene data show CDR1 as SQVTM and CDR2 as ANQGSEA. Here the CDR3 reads CSVEDLGRDATNEKLFF. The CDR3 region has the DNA TGCAGCGTTGAAGATCTTGGTAGGGACGCAACTAATGAAAAACTGTTTTTT.

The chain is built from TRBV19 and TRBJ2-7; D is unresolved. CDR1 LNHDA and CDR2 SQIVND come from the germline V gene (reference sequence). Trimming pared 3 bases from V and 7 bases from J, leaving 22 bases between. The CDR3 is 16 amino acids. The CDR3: CASSISGQMGFGEQYF. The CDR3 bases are TGTGCCAGTAGTATTTCGGGCCAGATGGGTTTTGGAGAGCAGTACTTC. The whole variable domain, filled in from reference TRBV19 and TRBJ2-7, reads DGGITQSPKYLFRKEGQNVTLSCEQNLNHDAMYWYRQDPGQGLRLIYYSQIVNDFQKGDIAEGYSVSREKKESFPLTVTSAQKNPTAFYLCASSISGQMGFGEQYFGPGTRLTVT.